Presented here are 3 T cell receptor beta chains from one specimen sequenced in a study of Graves' ophthalmopathy and Graves' hyperthyroidism. RNA transcripts provided the template for amplifying TCR beta CDR3 regions. Second-round multiplex PCR followed a first-round RT-PCR using HTBI primers. One entry per CDR3 protein results from TCRdb running MiXCR on the multiplex PCR reads. The sample carries hundreds of thousands of distinct CDR3 sequences, approximately 40% recorded once. The material sequenced was peripheral blood. These receptors came from an adult man with Graves' ophthalmopathy.

The chain links TRBV25-1 to TRBJ1-6, with no clear D. This CDR3 is 16 amino acids long. Trimming removed 4 bases from V and 0 bases from J, with 10 bases in between. The germline V gene encodes CDR1 MGHDK and CDR2 SYGVNS. As DNA, the CDR3 is TGTGCCAGCAGTGCCGGACCGAGCTCCTATAATTCACCCCTCCACTTT. The encoded protein is CASSAGPSSYNSPLHF.

This clonotype has more than one count but fewer than ten. This sequence joins TRBV5-1 and TRBJ2-7, with 7 positions matching TRBD2. V lost 0 bases to trimming and J lost 8 bases; unmatched junction nucleotides: 11. From germline, CDR1 is SGHRS and CDR2 YFSETQ. The CDR3 is 15 amino acids. The CDR3 region is CASSLGGGTPTKQYF. The CDR3 DNA sequence: TGCGCCAGCAGCTTGGGGGGAGGGACTCCGACTAAGCAGTACTTC.

The rearrangement uses TRBV14 and TRBJ2-6, with D tentatively TRBD2 (6 bases). The CDR3 loop spans 14 amino acids. The V gene lost 3 bases and the J gene lost 13 bases, with 16 bases spanning the gap. From germline, CDR1 is SGHDN and CDR2 FVKESK. CDR3 in DNA: TGTGCCAGCAGCCATCAAGGGACTTCGGCTGTCCTGACTTTC. Its translation: CASSHQGTSAVLTF.